The present TCR beta chain was sequenced within a study of blood T cell repertoires in COVID-19. The data were produced by immunoSEQ multiplex PCR, yet TCRdb's version contains in-frame clones alone and is incomplete. This table has around 250,000 clones, 86% appearing once. The germline V and J ends were trimmed by 3 bases and 9 bases, with 9 bases remaining between them. Germline V lookup: CDR1 SGHTA, CDR2 FQGTGA. This CDR3 is built from 12 residues. The V gene is TRBV7-3, the J gene TRBJ2-1; D is possibly TRBD2 (5 bases). The TCR comes from a man older than 75 with acute or convalescent COVID-19. The source material was peripheral blood. The CDR3 nucleotides are TGTGCCAGCAGCTTCATCGGAGGTGAGCAGTTCTTC. Residues: CASSFIGGEQFF.